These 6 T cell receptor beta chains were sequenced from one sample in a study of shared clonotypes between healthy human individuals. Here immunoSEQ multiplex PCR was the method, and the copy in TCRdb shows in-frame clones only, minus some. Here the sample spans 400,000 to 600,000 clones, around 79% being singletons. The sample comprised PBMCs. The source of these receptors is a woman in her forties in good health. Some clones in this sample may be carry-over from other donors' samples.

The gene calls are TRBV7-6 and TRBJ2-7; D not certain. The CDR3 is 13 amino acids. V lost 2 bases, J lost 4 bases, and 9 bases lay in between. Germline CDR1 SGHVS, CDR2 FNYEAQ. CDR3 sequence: CASSLQDLYEQYF. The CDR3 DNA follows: TGTGCCAGCAGCTTACAGGATCTGTACGAGCAGTACTTC.

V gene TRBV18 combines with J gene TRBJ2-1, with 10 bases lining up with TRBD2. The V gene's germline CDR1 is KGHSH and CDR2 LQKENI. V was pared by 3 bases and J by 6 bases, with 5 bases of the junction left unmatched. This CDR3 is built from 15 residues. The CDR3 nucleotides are TGTGCCAGCTCACCGGGACTAGCGAGCTCCAATGAGCAGTTCTTC. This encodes CASSPGLASSNEQFF.

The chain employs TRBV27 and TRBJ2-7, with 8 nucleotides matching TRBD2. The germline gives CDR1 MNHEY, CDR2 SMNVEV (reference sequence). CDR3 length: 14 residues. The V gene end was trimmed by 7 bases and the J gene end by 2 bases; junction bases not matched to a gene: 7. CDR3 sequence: CASKGGRSPYEQYF. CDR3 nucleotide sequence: TGTGCCAGCAAGGGCGGGAGGTCTCCCTACGAGCAGTACTTC.

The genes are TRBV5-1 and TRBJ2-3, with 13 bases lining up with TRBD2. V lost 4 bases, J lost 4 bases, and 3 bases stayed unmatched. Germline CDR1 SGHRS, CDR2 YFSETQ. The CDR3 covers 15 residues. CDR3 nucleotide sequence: TGCGCCAGCAGCGATGGACTAGCGGGAGCAGATACGCAGTATTTT. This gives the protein CASSDGLAGADTQYF.

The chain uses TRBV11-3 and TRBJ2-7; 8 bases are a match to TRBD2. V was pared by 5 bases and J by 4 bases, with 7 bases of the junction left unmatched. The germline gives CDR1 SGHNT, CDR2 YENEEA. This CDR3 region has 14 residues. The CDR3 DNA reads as TGTGCCAGCAGCCCCGGGGGGGGTCGGTACGAGCAGTACTTC. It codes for CASSPGGGRYEQYF.

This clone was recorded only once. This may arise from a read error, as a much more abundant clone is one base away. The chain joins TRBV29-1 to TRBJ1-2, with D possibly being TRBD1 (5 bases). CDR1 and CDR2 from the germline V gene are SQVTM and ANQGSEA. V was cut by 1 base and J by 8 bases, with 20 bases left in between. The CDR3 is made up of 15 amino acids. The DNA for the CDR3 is TGCAGCGTTGAAGGGTGGCAAGGGGTTGTAGGGGGCTACACCTTC. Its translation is CSVEGWQGVVGGYTF.